This T cell receptor (beta chain) was retrieved from a study of cytomegalovirus exposure and HLA in healthy donors. Study-level background: An analysis done earlier identified fewer than 140 million unique TCR beta sequences from about 179 million T cells. Study results and limitations: In a later analysis, TCR beta V- and J-gene trimming was associated with a missense DCLRE1C variant. In a later analysis, TCR association rates varied by HLA locus: DRB1 most, HLA-C fewest.

This CDR3 contains 12 residues. The V and J ends lost 3 bases and 11 bases, in that order; junction bases with no gene match: 5. Looked up from germline, CDR1 is SGHNT and CDR2 is YYREEE (reference sequence). PCR was performed using 60 Vbeta and 13 Jbeta primers. The table came from immunoSEQ multiplex PCR; TCRdb's copy has only in-frame clones and leaves some out. The top ten clones hold around an eighth of a sample with about 190,000 clones, 75% to 85% of them seen once. The donors comprised healthy bone marrow donors. Note on this clone: Its matching antigen is unknown.

Sequenced input: PBMCs. The rearrangement uses TRBV5-4 and TRBJ2-3, with 8 bases aligning to TRBD1. This clonotype was obtained from a woman aged 25-40 years in good health and CMV-seropositive. The CDR3 sequence: CASSWGQEVQYF. The CDR3 DNA sequence: TGTGCCAGCAGCTGGGGACAGGAAGTGCAGTATTTT.